These 28 T cell receptor beta chains came from one sample sequenced in a study of blood T cell repertoires in COVID-19. The data were produced by immunoSEQ multiplex PCR, yet TCRdb's version contains in-frame clones alone and is incomplete. The table has about 99,000 clones, 75% to 85% seen once. Sequencing was done on a sample of peripheral blood. These receptors were obtained from a man aged 60-69 years with acute or convalescent COVID-19.

This clone was picked up a small number of times. The chain combines TRBV10-3 with TRBJ1-2, with 7 positions matching TRBD1. The V and J ends lost 10 bases and 4 bases, in that order; junction bases with no gene match: 12. Germline assignment: CDR1 ENHRY and CDR2 SYGVKD. The CDR3 spans 14 residues. The CDR3 region is CATSAGQILYGYTF. CDR3 sequence (DNA): TGTGCCACCTCGGCGGGACAGATCCTCTATGGCTACACCTTC.

The chain joins TRBV15 to TRBJ2-7, with 7 nucleotides matching TRBD2. J lost 4 bases, V lost 0 bases, and 6 bases had no gene match. The CDR3 is made up of 15 amino acids. Germline CDR1 LNHNV, CDR2 YYDKDF (reference sequence). The CDR3 spells CATSRDFGGSYEQYF. The CDR3 region has the DNA TGTGCCACCAGCAGAGATTTCGGCGGGAGTTACGAGCAGTACTTC.

The V and J genes are TRBV6-5 and TRBJ1-2; 8 bases match TRBD1. Trimming at V came to 0 bases and at J to 6 bases, leaving 0 bases not matched to a gene. There are 13 residues in the CDR3. Germline V gene data show CDR1 as MNHEY and CDR2 as SVGAGI. CDR3 nucleotide sequence: TGTGCCAGCAGTTACTCGACAGGGGATGGCTACACCTTC. It codes for CASSYSTGDGYTF.

This chain joins TRBV5-4 and TRBJ2-3; 7 nucleotides match TRBD2. Germline CDR1 SGHNT, CDR2 YYREEE (reference sequence). The CDR3 totals 14 residues. Trimming cost V 3 bases and J 1 base; bases outside gene matches: 2. The CDR3 sequence is CASSSSGGTDTQYF. The CDR3, as DNA: TGTGCCAGCAGCTCCAGCGGGGGCACAGATACGCAGTATTTT.

The chain has TRBV3-1 (or the pseudogene TRBV3-2) and TRBJ2-2; TRBD2 aligns across 12 bases. Germline lookup yields CDR1 LGHDT and CDR2 YNNKEL (reference sequence). J was trimmed by 3 bases and V by 0 bases; bases with no gene match: 5. The CDR3 extends over 18 amino acids. The CDR3 DNA sequence: TGTGCCAGCAGCCAAGAGACTAGCGGGGGCCCGTACACCGGGGAGCTGTTTTTT. The encoded protein is CASSQETSGGPYTGELFF.

This rearrangement joins TRBV24-1 to TRBJ1-5; 8 bases match TRBD1. The germline CDR1 and CDR2 sequences are KGHDR and SFDVKD. This CDR3 is built from 14 residues. V was pared by 4 bases and J by 5 bases, with 3 bases of the junction left unmatched. Here the CDR3 reads CATSDHRGDQPQHF. Here the CDR3 DNA reads TGTGCCACCAGTGACCACAGGGGGGATCAGCCCCAGCATTTT.

This clone was seen a few times. The chain is built from TRBV7-2 and TRBJ1-5; 7 nucleotides agree with TRBD1. With 3 bases clipped from V and 3 bases from J, the junction kept 5 bases outside the gene matches. This CDR3 is built from 15 residues. The germline gives CDR1 SGHTA, CDR2 FQGNSA. In DNA, the CDR3 is TGTGCCAGCAGCTTCCGGACAGGAAACAATCAGCCCCAGCATTTT. Translation: CASSFRTGNNQPQHF.

The chain employs TRBV6-2 or TRBV6-3 and TRBJ2-7; D perhaps matches TRBD1 (5 bases). Germline loops: CDR1 MNHEY, CDR2 SVGEGT. The CDR3 contains 14 residues. The V end lost 2 bases, the J end lost 2 bases, and 10 bases lay between the germline ends. The CDR3 protein is CASSYRGGTYEQYF. The CDR3 nucleotides are TGTGCCAGCAGTTACAGGGGTGGCACCTACGAGCAGTACTTC.

The chain has TRBV6-5 and TRBJ1-2; D gene ambiguous. Trimming cost V 6 bases and J 2 bases, with 13 bases left between them. Germline CDR1 reads MNHEY; CDR2 reads SVGAGI. The CDR3 spans 14 residues. DNA for the CDR3: TGTGCCAGCAGGCGACATACCGAGAACTATGGCTACACCTTC. The encoded protein is CASRRHTENYGYTF.

V and J are TRBV28 and TRBJ2-1; unclear D gene. The germline CDR1 and CDR2 sequences are MDHEN and SYDVKM. The V and J ends lost 5 bases and 4 bases respectively, with 24 bases between them. This CDR3 spans 18 amino acids. CDR3 sequence reads: CASSPHWATQNIYNEQFF. The CDR3 DNA reads TGTGCCAGCAGTCCCCATTGGGCCACTCAGAATATTTACAATGAGCAGTTCTTC.

The chain's CDR3 is CASSSSPSADTQYF. CDR3 in DNA: TGTGCCAGCAGCTCATCCCCCTCGGCAGATACGCAGTATTTT. The chain employs TRBV11-2 and TRBJ2-3, with no clear D. V was clipped by 4 bases and J by 4 bases, with 12 bases between them. The CDR3 runs to 14 residues. From germline, CDR1 is SGHAT and CDR2 FQNNGV.

V and J are TRBV7-2 and TRBJ2-7, with 7 bases matching TRBD2. Unmatched junction bases numbered 9, after V lost 4 bases and J lost 3 bases. The germline gives CDR1 SGHTA, CDR2 FQGNSA. The CDR3 covers 15 residues. This CDR3 reads CASSSVWGGGYEQYF. The CDR3 DNA reads as TGTGCCAGCAGCTCAGTGTGGGGCGGGGGCTACGAGCAGTACTTC.

The chain employs TRBV7-8 and TRBJ2-7; tentatively, D is TRBD2 (6 bases). Germline CDR1 and CDR2: SGHVS and FQNEAQ. Trimming removed 5 bases at V and 2 bases at J, with 19 bases between. This CDR3 comprises 16 residues. The CDR3 protein is CASSLIPRGTAYEQYF. The CDR3 DNA is TGTGCCAGCAGCCTGATACCCCGGGGGACGGCCTACGAGCAGTACTTC.

The chain is built from TRBV19 and TRBJ1-2; no reliable D call. V was clipped by 5 bases and J by 5 bases, with 9 bases between them. The CDR3 has 12 amino acids. The germline gives CDR1 LNHDA, CDR2 SQIVND (reference sequence). The CDR3 reads CASSPAEYGYTF. CDR3 in DNA: TGTGCCAGTAGTCCCGCAGAATATGGCTACACCTTC. Combining the CDR3 with reference TRBV19 and TRBJ1-2 gives the whole variable domain DGGITQSPKYLFRKEGQNVTLSCEQNLNHDAMYWYRQDPGQGLRLIYYSQIVNDFQKGDIAEGYSVSREKKESFPLTVTSAQKNPTAFYLCASSPAEYGYTFGSGTRLTVV.

The chain is built from TRBV4-1 and TRBJ2-7; possible D gene TRBD1, 6 bases. The ends were cut back, 6 bases at V and 4 bases at J, with 19 bases in the middle. CDR1 and CDR2 (germline): MGHRA, YSYEKL. The CDR3 is made up of 15 amino acids. For the CDR3, the DNA is TGCGCCAGCAGTCTGGACAGTGTGAGTCGGTACGAGCAGTACTTC. Residues: CASSLDSVSRYEQYF.

The CDR3 coding sequence is TGTGCCAGCAGCTATCGACAGGGCTCAAGCAATCAGCCCCAGCATTTT. This codes for CASSYRQGSSNQPQHF. This rearrangement joins TRBV6-2 or TRBV6-3 to TRBJ1-5, with 7 bases fitting TRBD1. With V trimmed by 6 bases and J by 1 base, 9 bases remained unmatched. Germline V gene lookup returns CDR1 MNHEY and CDR2 SVGEGT. This CDR3 has 16 amino acids.

The V call is TRBV28, the J call TRBJ2-7, with 7 bases that match TRBD1. The CDR3 is 12 amino acids. Germline lookup yields CDR1 MDHEN and CDR2 SYDVKM. Trimming took 6 bases from V and 5 from J; bases not matched to a gene: 4. The CDR3 DNA is TGTGCCAGCAGAACCGGGACAGACGAGCAGTACTTC. Translating gives CASRTGTDEQYF.

The chain joins TRBV19 to TRBJ2-7; 8 nucleotides match TRBD2. The CDR3 sequence is 15 residues long. V dropped 4 bases and J dropped 1; count of bases not matched to a gene: 6. Germline CDR1 reads LNHDA; CDR2 reads SQIVND (reference sequence). The CDR3 region is CASSTLGLASYEQYF. For the CDR3, the DNA is TGTGCCAGTAGTACCCTTGGACTAGCTTCCTACGAGCAGTACTTC.

The V call is TRBV10-3, the J call TRBJ2-3; 16 nucleotides line up with TRBD2. Trimming took 7 bases from V and 4 from J; bases not matched to a gene: 11. The CDR3 runs to 18 residues. The germline V gene has CDR1 ENHRY and CDR2 SYGVKD. This CDR3 is CAIKMGLAGGPGSDTQYF. For the CDR3, the DNA is TGTGCCATCAAGATGGGACTAGCGGGGGGGCCTGGTTCAGATACGCAGTATTTT.

This rearrangement joins TRBV6-5 to TRBJ2-7; 8 nucleotides agree with TRBD1. The CDR3 covers 14 residues. Germline V gene data show CDR1 as MNHEY and CDR2 as SVGAGI. Unmatched junction bases numbered 6, after V lost 6 bases and J lost 2 bases. CDR3: CASRGQGNAYEQYF. CDR3 sequence (DNA): TGTGCCAGCAGAGGACAGGGTAACGCCTACGAGCAGTACTTC.

V gene TRBV6-5 combines with J gene TRBJ1-1; D might be TRBD1 (5 bases). V lost 4 bases and J lost 5, with 17 bases in between. This CDR3 spans 15 amino acids. From germline, CDR1 is MNHEY and CDR2 SVGAGI. The CDR3 loop is CASSLFPAGRTEAFF. In nucleotides, the CDR3 is TGTGCCAGCAGTTTATTCCCGGCAGGGCGGACTGAAGCTTTCTTT.

The J gene is TRBJ1-1, the V gene TRBV3-1 (or the pseudogene TRBV3-2), with 9 positions matching TRBD1. The V gene end was trimmed by 4 bases and the J gene end by 13 bases; junction bases not matched to a gene: 13. CDR1 LGHDT and CDR2 YNNKEL come from the germline V gene (reference sequence). CDR3 length: 14 amino acids. In nucleotides, the CDR3 is TGTGCCAGCAGCCCCGGGACAGGGTTTAAAGGAGGTTTCTTT. Translated: CASSPGTGFKGGFF.

The gene calls are TRBV24-1 and TRBJ2-3; 12 bases agree with TRBD1. The CDR3 length is 20 residues. Germline trimming cut 5 bases from V and 2 bases from J; bases unmatched to any gene: 16. Germline V gene data show CDR1 as KGHDR and CDR2 as SFDVKD. CDR3: CATSAAPGQGAYYATDTQYF. As DNA, the CDR3 is TGTGCCACCAGTGCCGCCCCGGGACAGGGGGCTTACTACGCCACAGATACGCAGTATTTT.

V is TRBV6-4 and J is TRBJ1-5; D unresolved. The CDR3 covers 13 residues. V was trimmed by 3 bases and J by 4 bases, leaving 7 bases between them. The germline CDR1 and CDR2 sequences are MRHNA and SNTAGT. CDR3: CASSERVNQPQHF. The CDR3 nucleotides are TGTGCCAGCAGTGAGAGGGTTAATCAGCCCCAGCATTTT.

The J gene is TRBJ1-1, the V gene TRBV25-1, with TRBD1 matching 11 bases. CDR3 length: 15 residues. V lost 6 bases to trimming and J lost 5 bases; unmatched junction nucleotides: 8. CDR1 is MGHDK, CDR2 SYGVNS, per germline. CDR3 nucleotides: TGTGCCAGCAGCCCCCCCGGGACAGGGGGGACTGAAGCTTTCTTT. This encodes CASSPPGTGGTEAFF.

The rearrangement links TRBV11-3 to TRBJ1-2; D not resolved. The CDR3 totals 15 residues. The V end lost 4 bases, the J end lost 4 bases, and 16 bases lay between the germline ends. The germline CDR1 and CDR2 sequences are SGHNT and YENEEA. CDR3 nucleotide sequence: TGTGCCAGCAGCTCCGCCAATCAGGCTATCTATGGCTACACCTTC. Translated: CASSSANQAIYGYTF.

The chain recombines TRBV28 with TRBJ1-1, with unresolved D. V gave up 6 bases and J gave up 3 bases, with 8 bases separating them. CDR3 length equals 12 residues. Germline V gives CDR1 MDHEN, CDR2 SYDVKM. Written as DNA, the CDR3 is TGTGCCAGCAGGTCGCGGGACACTGAAGCTTTCTTT. Amino acids: CASRSRDTEAFF. Supplemented by reference TRBV28 and TRBJ1-1, the full variable domain reads DVKVTQSSRYLVKRTGEKVFLECVQDMDHENMFWYRQDPGLGLRLIYFSYDVKMKEKGDIPEGYSVSREKKERFSLILESASTNQTSMYLCASRSRDTEAFFGQGTRLTVV.

The J gene is TRBJ1-5, the V gene TRBV28, with 7 bases that match TRBD1. The CDR3 runs 15 residues. With V trimmed by 3 bases and J by 7 bases, 9 bases remained unmatched. The germline CDR1 and CDR2 sequences are MDHEN and SYDVKM. CDR3 region: CASSLRQGMGQPQHF. CDR3 nucleotide sequence: TGTGCCAGCAGTTTGAGACAGGGAATGGGACAGCCCCAGCATTTT.